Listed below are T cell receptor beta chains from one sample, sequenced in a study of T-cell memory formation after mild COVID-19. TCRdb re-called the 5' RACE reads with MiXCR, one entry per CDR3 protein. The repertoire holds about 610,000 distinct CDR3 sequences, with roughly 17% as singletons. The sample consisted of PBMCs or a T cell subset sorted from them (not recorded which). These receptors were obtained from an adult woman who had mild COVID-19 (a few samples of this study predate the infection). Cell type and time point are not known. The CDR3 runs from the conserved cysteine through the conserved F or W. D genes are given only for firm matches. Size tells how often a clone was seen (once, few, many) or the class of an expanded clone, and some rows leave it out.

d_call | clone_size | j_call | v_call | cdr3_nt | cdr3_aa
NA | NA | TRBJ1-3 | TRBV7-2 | TGTGCCAGCAGCTTGCCAGGACGCTCTGGAAACACCATATATTTT | CASSLPGRSGNTIYF
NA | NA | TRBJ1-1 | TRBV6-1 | TGTGCCAGCAGTGAATCGCGTGGGAGGGAAGCTTTCTTT | CASSESRGREAFF
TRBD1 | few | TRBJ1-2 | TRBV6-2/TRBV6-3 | TGTGCCAGCAGTTACCCGGACAGGTGGGGCTATGGCTACACCTTC | CASSYPDRWGYGYTF
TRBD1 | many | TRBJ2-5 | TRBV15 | TGTGCCACCAGCAGAGGGGACAGGGTTTCAGAGACCCAGTACTTC | CATSRGDRVSETQYF
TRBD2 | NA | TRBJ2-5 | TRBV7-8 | TGTGCCAGCAGCCAACGGACTAGAGGAGAGACCCAGTACTTC | CASSQRTRGETQYF
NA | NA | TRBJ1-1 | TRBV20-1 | TGCAGTGCTCGAGGGCTTAAGGCTTTCTTT | CSARGLKAFF
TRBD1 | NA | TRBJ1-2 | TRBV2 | TGTGCCAGCAAGATTGACAGGGACCCTTGGGGCTACACCTTC | CASKIDRDPWGYTF
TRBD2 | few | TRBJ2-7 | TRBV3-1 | TGTGCCAGCAGCACGCCCGGGACTAGCCCTGCCTACGAGCAGTACTTC | CASSTPGTSPAYEQYF
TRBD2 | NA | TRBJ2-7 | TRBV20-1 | TGCAGTGCTAGGGGACTAGCGGGATACTCCTACGAGCAGTACTTC | CSARGLAGYSYEQYF
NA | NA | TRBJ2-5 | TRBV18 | TGTGCCAGCTCACCGAGCAGGGCGGAGACCCAGTACTTC | CASSPSRAETQYF
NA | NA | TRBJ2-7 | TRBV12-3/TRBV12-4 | TGTGCCAGCGGCCGATCGGGGGGCAAAGCCTACGAGCAGTACTTC | CASGRSGGKAYEQYF
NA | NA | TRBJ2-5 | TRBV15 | TGTGCCACCAGCAGCCCGACAGATTCCCAAGAGACCCAGTACTTC | CATSSPTDSQETQYF
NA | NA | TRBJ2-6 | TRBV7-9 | TGTGCCAGCAGCTTAGACCACTCTGGGGCCAACGTCCTGACTTTC | CASSLDHSGANVLTF
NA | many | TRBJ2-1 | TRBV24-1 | TGTGCCACCAGTGATTTAAACAATGAGCAGTTCTTC | CATSDLNNEQFF
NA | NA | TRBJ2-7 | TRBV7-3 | TGTGCCAGCAGCTTAGATAGCGTTGGCGAGCAGTACTTC | CASSLDSVGEQYF
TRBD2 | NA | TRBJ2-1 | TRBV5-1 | TGCGCCAGCAGCTTTGGAGCGGGAGGGCCCTTCGATGAGCAGTTATTC | CASSFGAGGPFDEQLF
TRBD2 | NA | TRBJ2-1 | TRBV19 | TGTGCCAGTAGTGGCGGGGGGGTGTACAATGAGCAGTTCTTC | CASSGGGVYNEQFF
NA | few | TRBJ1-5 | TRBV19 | TGTGCCAGTAAACAGGGAAATCAGCCCCAGCATTTT | CASKQGNQPQHF
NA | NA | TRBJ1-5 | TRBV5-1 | TGCGCCAGCAGCTTGGGCCCACATGGGGCAGGCAATCAGCCCCAGCATTTT | CASSLGPHGAGNQPQHF
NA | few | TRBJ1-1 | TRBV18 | TGTGCCAGCCTAAAAACCCTAACCACTGAAGCTTTCTTT | CASLKTLTTEAFF
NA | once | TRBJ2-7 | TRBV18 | TGTGCCAGCTCACCAATGAGACAGGTCGACGAGCAGTACTTC | CASSPMRQVDEQYF
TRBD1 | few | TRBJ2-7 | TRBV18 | TGTGCCAGCTCAGCCACCGGGACAGGGGCCCACGAGCAGTACTTC | CASSATGTGAHEQYF
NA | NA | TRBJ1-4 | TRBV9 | TGTGCCAGCAGCGTAGCAGGGACGGGTGAAAAACTGTTTTTT | CASSVAGTGEKLFF
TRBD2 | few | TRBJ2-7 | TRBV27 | TGTGCCAGCAGTCCGACCCTAGCGGGAGAAGACGAGCAGTACTTC | CASSPTLAGEDEQYF
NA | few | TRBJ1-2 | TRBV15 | TGTGCCACCAGCAGAGATTTGGGCAGTACTAACTATGGCTACACCTTC | CATSRDLGSTNYGYTF
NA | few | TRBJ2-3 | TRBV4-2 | TGTGCCAGCAGCCAAGGGCCCCTTGGGACAGATACGCAGTATTTT | CASSQGPLGTDTQYF
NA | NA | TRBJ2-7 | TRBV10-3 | TGTGCCATCAGTGAGTTCCAGGAGGGCAGCTACGAGCAGTACTTC | CAISEFQEGSYEQYF
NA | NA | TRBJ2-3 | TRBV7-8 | TGTGCCAGCAGCTACGGACAGTTCACAGATACGCAGTATTTT | CASSYGQFTDTQYF
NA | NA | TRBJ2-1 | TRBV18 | TGTGCCAGCTCACGCGACTACCAGGGGGAGCAGTTCTTC | CASSRDYQGEQFF
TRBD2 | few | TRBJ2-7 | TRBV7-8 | TGTGCCAGCAGCCCAGGGACTAGCGGGGGGGCGGTTTACGAGCAGTACTTC | CASSPGTSGGAVYEQYF
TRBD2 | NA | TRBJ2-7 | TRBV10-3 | TGTGCCATCTCTTCATCCTCGGGAGGCACCGTAACCTACGAGCAGTACTTC | CAISSSSGGTVTYEQYF
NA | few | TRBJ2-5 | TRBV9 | TGTGCCAGCAGCGTGGCCCCGGGCGGACGAGAGACCCAGTACTTC | CASSVAPGGRETQYF
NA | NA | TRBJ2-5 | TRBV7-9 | TGTGCCAGCAGCTTACGGTGGGGTCAAGAGACCCAGTACTTC | CASSLRWGQETQYF
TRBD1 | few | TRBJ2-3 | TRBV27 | TGTGCCAGCAGTTTCGGGGACAGGGCTTCGAGCACAGATACGCAGTATTTT | CASSFGDRASSTDTQYF
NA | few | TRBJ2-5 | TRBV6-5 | TGTGCCAGCAGTTACCTAGGTTGGCAGCAAGAGACCCAGTACTTC | CASSYLGWQQETQYF
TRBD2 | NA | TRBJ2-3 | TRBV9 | TGTGCCAGCAGCCCATACGGGGGGGGGACAGATACGCAGTATTTT | CASSPYGGGTDTQYF
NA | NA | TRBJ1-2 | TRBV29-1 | TGCAGCGTTGAATTTAGAGGCAGGGCTAACTATGGCTACACCTTC | CSVEFRGRANYGYTF
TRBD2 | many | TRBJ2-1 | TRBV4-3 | TGCGCCAGCAGCCAAGACCGAGCGGGAGGAATAAATGAGCAGTTCTTC | CASSQDRAGGINEQFF
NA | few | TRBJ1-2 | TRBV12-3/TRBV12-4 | TGTGCCAGCAGTCCAGGACATTATGGCTACACCTTC | CASSPGHYGYTF
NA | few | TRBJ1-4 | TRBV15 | TGTGCCACCAGCAGACCCGACAGGCTTGAAAAACTGTTTTTT | CATSRPDRLEKLFF
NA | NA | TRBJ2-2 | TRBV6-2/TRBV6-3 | TGTGCCAGCAGCCAGACGATAACCACCGGGGAGCTGTTTTTT | CASSQTITTGELFF
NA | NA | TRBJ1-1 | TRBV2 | TGTGCCAGCAGTGTACGACTATCGAACACTGAAGCTTTCTTT | CASSVRLSNTEAFF
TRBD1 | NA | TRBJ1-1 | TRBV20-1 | TGCAGTGCAATAAAGGGGGCCACGAACACTGAAGCTTTCTTT | CSAIKGATNTEAFF
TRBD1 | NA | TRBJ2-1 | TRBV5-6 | TGTGCCAGCAGCTGGATGGACAGGGGCTATGAGCAGTTCTTC | CASSWMDRGYEQFF
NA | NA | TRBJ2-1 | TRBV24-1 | TGTGCCACCAGTGATTCCCCTCCTAGGGGCCGGGATGAGCAGTTCTTC | CATSDSPPRGRDEQFF
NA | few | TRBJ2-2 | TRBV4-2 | TGTGCCAGCAGCCCTCTGGTGGGAGAGGGCACCGGGGAGCTGTTTTTT | CASSPLVGEGTGELFF
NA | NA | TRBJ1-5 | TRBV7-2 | TGTGCCAGCAGCTTAGGGATCAGCAATCAGCCCCAGCATTTT | CASSLGISNQPQHF
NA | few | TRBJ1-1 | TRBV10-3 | TGTGCCATCAGAGGGGTCATGAACACTGAAGCTTTCTTT | CAIRGVMNTEAFF
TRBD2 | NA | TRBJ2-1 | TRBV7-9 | TGTGCCAGCAGAACTCTAGCGGTCATGGACTACAATGAGCAGTTCTTC | CASRTLAVMDYNEQFF
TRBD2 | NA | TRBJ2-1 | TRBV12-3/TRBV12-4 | TGTGCCAGCAGTCCCCGGACTAGCGGGATAGGTTATGAGCAGTTCTTC | CASSPRTSGIGYEQFF
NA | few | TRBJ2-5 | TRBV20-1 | TGCAGTGTTAGAGAGAACGTCCAAGAGACCCAGTACTTC | CSVRENVQETQYF
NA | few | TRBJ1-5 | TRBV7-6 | TGTGCCAGCAGCTTAGCTCCCTCCCCTAGCAATCAGCCCCAGCATTTT | CASSLAPSPSNQPQHF
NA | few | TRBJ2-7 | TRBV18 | TGTGCCAGCTCACCATGGGGTGTAGGGGAAGGCGAGCAGTACTTC | CASSPWGVGEGEQYF
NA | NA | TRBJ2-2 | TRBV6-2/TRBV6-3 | TGTGCCAGCAGGAGTTCCGCCGCAGGGGAGCTGTTTTTT | CASRSSAAGELFF